This T cell receptor (beta chain) was identified during a study of cytomegalovirus exposure and HLA in healthy donors. Study as a whole: The Caucasian-associated ancestry cluster contained around four fifths of the approximately 400 genotyped donors. Study conclusions and caveats: Apparent HLA restriction characterized most CMV-associated TCR beta chains in a later analysis. Specificity for CMV antigens was confirmed in vitro for three of the CMV-associated chains. It was reported that TCR beta sequences correctly inferred the HLA-A and HLA-B alleles for most subjects.

The CDR3 has 16 amino acids. The V gene's germline CDR1 is SGHKS and CDR2 YYEKEE (reference sequence). V shed 2 bases and J shed 0 bases, with 11 bases lying between them. Remarks on this clone: The antigen is not known.

This PCR relied on a set of 60 Vbeta primers and 13 Jbeta primers. Sequenced by immunoSEQ multiplex PCR; TCRdb stores in-frame clones only, minus some. This table has around 100,000 clones, 70% appearing once. Sequenced input: PBMCs. The rearrangement uses TRBV5-5 and TRBJ1-4; D remains unclear. The sequence was obtained from a man aged 35-49 years in good health and CMV-seropositive. The CDR3, as DNA: TGTGCCAGCAGCTTAAGAGGGCCCGCAACTAATGAAAAACTGTTTTTT. Protein product: CASSLRGPATNEKLFF.